This TCR beta chain derives from a study of graft-versus-host responses after intestinal transplantation. For the study at large: Transplant recipients had multivisceral, liver-intestinal, or isolated intestinal grafts. Anti-thymocyte globulin induction, then tacrolimus and steroids for about three years, went to all recipients.

General study points: Some GvH clones were seen earlier in gut or blood, suggesting intestinal origin. HvG clone declines early post-transplant were associated with peak circulating GvH levels.

Germline CDR1 is SGHNT and CDR2 is YYREEE (reference sequence). Trimming left V 1 base short and J 0 bases short, with 8 bases between. The CDR3 is 15 amino acids. Of note for this clone: Its antigen remains unidentified.

Measured with immunoSEQ multiplex PCR; TCRdb has only the in-frame clones, and not every one. This repertoire shows tens of thousands of clones, roughly nine tenths found once; its top ten account for 0.55% to 0.8%. This sample comprised unstimulated CD4+ T cells sorted from spleen or lymph node cells, obtained before transplant. The source of this sequence is a human donor who was the organ donor for an intestinal transplant. The chain has TRBV5-4 and TRBJ2-1; D is perhaps TRBD2 (5 bases). The CDR3 region is CASSLKRSSYNEQFF. The CDR3 DNA reads TGTGCCAGCAGCTTGAAGCGGAGCTCCTACAATGAGCAGTTCTTC.